A single T cell receptor (beta chain) is shown here with its context. This sample was included in a study of blood T cell repertoires in COVID-19. Turning to the study itself: From the United States, Italy and Spain came samples of acute and convalescent COVID-19.

The V and J ends lost 0 bases and 4 bases, in that order; junction bases with no gene match: 7. Germline CDR1 is SGHNT and CDR2 is YYREEE (reference sequence). This CDR3 comprises 17 residues. Method: immunoSEQ multiplex PCR; TCRdb's copy keeps in-frame clones and lacks some. The table lists roughly 180,000 clones, approximately 80% of them singletons, with 10% to 15% in the top ten. The rearrangement links TRBV5-4 to TRBJ1-3; TRBD1 aligns across 10 bases. Sequenced material: PBMCs or T cells enriched from blood (not recorded which). The source of this sequence is a woman between 55 and 75 years old who had recovered from COVID-19. CDR3 sequence (DNA): TGTGCCAGCAGCTTGGGGACAGGGGGGTTACAAGGAAACACCATATATTTT. Translated: CASSLGTGGLQGNTIYF.